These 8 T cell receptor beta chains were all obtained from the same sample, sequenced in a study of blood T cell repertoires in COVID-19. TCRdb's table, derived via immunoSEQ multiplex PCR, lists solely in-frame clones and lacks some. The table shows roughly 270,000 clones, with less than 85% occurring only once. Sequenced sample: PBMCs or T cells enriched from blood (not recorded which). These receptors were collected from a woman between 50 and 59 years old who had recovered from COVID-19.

This CDR3 reads CASSSPGLAGGPGTDTQYF. The DNA for the CDR3 is TGTGCCAGCAGCTCCCCGGGACTAGCGGGAGGGCCTGGTACAGATACGCAGTATTTT. The gene calls are TRBV5-4 and TRBJ2-3; TRBD2 matches 16 bases. The CDR3 runs 19 residues. CDR1 is SGHNT, CDR2 YYREEE, per germline (reference sequence). The V segment lost 3 bases and the J segment 3 bases; nucleotides outside the gene matches: 10. Combining the CDR3 with reference TRBV5-4 and TRBJ2-3 gives the whole variable domain ETGVTQSPTHLIKTRGQQVTLRCSSQSGHNTVSWYQQALGQGPQFIFQYYREEENGRGNFPPRFSGLQFPNYSSELNVNALELDDSALYLCASSSPGLAGGPGTDTQYFGPGTRLTVL.

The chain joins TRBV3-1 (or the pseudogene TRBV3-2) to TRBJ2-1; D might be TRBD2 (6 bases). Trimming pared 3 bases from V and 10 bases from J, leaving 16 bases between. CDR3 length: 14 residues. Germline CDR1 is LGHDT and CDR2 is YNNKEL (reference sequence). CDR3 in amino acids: CASSQYQDYMEQFF. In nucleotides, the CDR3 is TGTGCCAGCAGCCAGTACCAGGACTATATGGAGCAGTTCTTC.

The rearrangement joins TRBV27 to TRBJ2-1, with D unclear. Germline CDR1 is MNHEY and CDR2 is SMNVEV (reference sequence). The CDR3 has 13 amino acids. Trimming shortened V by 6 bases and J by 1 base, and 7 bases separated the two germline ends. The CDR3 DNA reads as TGTGCCAGCAGCCAGACATCCTACAATGAGCAGTTCTTC. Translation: CASSQTSYNEQFF.

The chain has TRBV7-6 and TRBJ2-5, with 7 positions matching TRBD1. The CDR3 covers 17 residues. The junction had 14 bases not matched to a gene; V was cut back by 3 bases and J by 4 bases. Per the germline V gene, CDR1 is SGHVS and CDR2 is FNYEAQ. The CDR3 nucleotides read TGTGCCAGCAGCTTCAGATACAGGGGAGAAGCTGGAGAGACCCAGTACTTC. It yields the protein CASSFRYRGEAGETQYF.

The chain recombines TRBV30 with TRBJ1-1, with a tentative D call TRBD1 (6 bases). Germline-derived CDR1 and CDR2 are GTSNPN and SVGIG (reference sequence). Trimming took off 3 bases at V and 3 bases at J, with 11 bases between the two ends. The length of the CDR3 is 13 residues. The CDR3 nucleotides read TGTGCCTGGAGACAGGGATCGGACACTGAAGCTTTCTTT. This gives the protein CAWRQGSDTEAFF.

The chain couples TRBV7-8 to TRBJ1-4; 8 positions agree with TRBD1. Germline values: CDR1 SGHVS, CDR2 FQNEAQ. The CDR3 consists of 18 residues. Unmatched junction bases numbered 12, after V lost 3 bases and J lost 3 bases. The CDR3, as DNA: TGTGCCAGCAGCTTTCACCGGACAGGGAGGTCGGCTAATGAAAAACTGTTTTTT. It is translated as CASSFHRTGRSANEKLFF.

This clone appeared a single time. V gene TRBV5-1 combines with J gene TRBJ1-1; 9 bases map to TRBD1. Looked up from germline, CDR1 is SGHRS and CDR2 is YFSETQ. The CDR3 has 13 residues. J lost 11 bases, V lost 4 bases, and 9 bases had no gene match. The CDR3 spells CASSEGTGSRAFF. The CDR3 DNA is TGCGCCAGCAGCGAAGGGACAGGGTCCCGGGCTTTCTTT.

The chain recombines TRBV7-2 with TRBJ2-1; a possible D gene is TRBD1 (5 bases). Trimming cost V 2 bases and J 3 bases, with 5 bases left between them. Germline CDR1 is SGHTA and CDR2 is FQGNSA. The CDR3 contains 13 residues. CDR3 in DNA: TGTGCCAGCAGCTTACAGGGCTACAATGAGCAGTTCTTC. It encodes CASSLQGYNEQFF.